This T cell receptor (beta chain) was recovered during a study of PD-L1 blockade in urothelial cancer. In the study overall: Analyzed time points were 3 weeks (second dose) and 6 weeks after therapy began.

The time point denotes: pretreatment peripheral blood. Patients were diagnosed with urothelial carcinoma, either locally advanced or metastatic. Generated by immunoSEQ multiplex PCR, the TCRdb table keeps only in-frame clones and is missing some. This sample has about 63,000 clones, with 81% found just once. This CDR3 comprises 12 residues. Trimming took off 1 base at V and 8 bases at J, with 5 bases between the two ends. Germline V gene sequence: CDR1 KGHSH, CDR2 LQKENI. This TCR came from a man aged 65 to 85 with urothelial cancer. Specimen: PBMCs, collected around atezolizumab (anti-PD-L1) treatment. V usage is TRBV18 and J usage is TRBJ1-4; no firm D call. CDR3 sequence (DNA): TGTGCCAGCTCACCACGAGAGGAAAAACTGTTTTTT. It specifies CASSPREEKLFF.